Presented here are 25 T cell receptor beta chains from one specimen sequenced in a study of blood T cell repertoires in COVID-19 (dated by TCRdb to 2018 to 2021). Libraries were prepared through the immunoSEQ multiplex PCR assay. TCRdb obtained this table from immuneACCESS and retained in-frame rearrangements with V and J assigned. These tables miss some clones; where compared with another copy, unresolved V genes account for less than half of the shortfall, and the remainder is unexplained. Recorded for this sample are fewer than 400,000 clones; 75% to 90% of them occurred a single time. The ten largest account for about 5.2% of the sample. The specimen sequenced was PBMCs or T cells enriched from blood (not recorded which). The receptor set was obtained from a man between 60 and 75 years old who had recovered from COVID-19.

This clone was found once. The chain combines TRBV7-9 with TRBJ1-5, with unresolved D. The CDR3 sequence is 12 residues long. Looked up from germline, CDR1 is SEHNR and CDR2 is FQNEAQ (reference sequence). V was cut by 3 bases and J by 7 bases, with 7 bases left in between. The CDR3 is CASSLSLQPQHF. The CDR3 bases are TGTGCCAGCAGCTTGTCACTCCAGCCCCAGCATTTT.

The chain links TRBV24-1 to TRBJ2-1; TRBD1 aligns across 9 bases. V trimming: 4 bases; J trimming: 6 bases; junction bases outside the gene matches: 9. CDR3 size: 16 residues. The germline gives CDR1 KGHDR, CDR2 SFDVKD. This CDR3 reads CATSDPDRGAINEQFF. CDR3 nucleotide sequence: TGTGCCACCAGTGACCCCGACAGGGGGGCCATCAATGAGCAGTTCTTC.

The chain links TRBV2 to TRBJ2-3; 9 bases are shared with TRBD2. In germline, CDR1 is SNHLY, CDR2 FYNNEI. Trimming removed 2 bases from V and 3 bases from J; junction bases left unmatched: 12. The CDR3 spans 18 residues. The CDR3, as DNA: TGTGCCAGCAGTGAATCTCTGTCAGGTAGCGGGAGTACAGATACGCAGTATTTT. Protein: CASSESLSGSGSTDTQYF.

J is TRBJ1-2 and V is TRBV19; weak D call: TRBD1 (5 bases). V was clipped by 3 bases and J by 3 bases, with 20 bases between them. CDR3 length: 17 amino acids. Germline CDR1 reads LNHDA; CDR2 reads SQIVND (reference sequence). Here the CDR3 reads CASSMPLGAATDYGYTF. The CDR3 region has the DNA TGTGCCAGTAGTATGCCTCTAGGGGCAGCGACGGACTATGGCTACACCTTC.

The chain recombines TRBV28 with TRBJ1-5; TRBD1 agrees at 7 bases. The CDR3 length is 16 residues. CDR1 and CDR2 (germline): MDHEN, SYDVKM. V lost 6 bases to trimming and J lost 1 base; unmatched junction nucleotides: 9. The CDR3 bases are TGTGCCAGCAGAACACCTCAGGGGGGAAGCAATCAGCCCCAGCATTTT. This translates into CASRTPQGGSNQPQHF.

The V gene is TRBV5-1, the J gene TRBJ2-7; the match to TRBD1 covers 7 bases. The germline CDR1 and CDR2 sequences are SGHRS and YFSETQ. The CDR3 is 14 residues long. V dropped 4 bases and J dropped 0; count of bases not matched to a gene: 4. This chain's CDR3 is CASSPDRSSYEQYF. The CDR3 bases are TGCGCCAGCAGCCCGGACAGGAGCTCCTACGAGCAGTACTTC.

This CDR3 is CASSSVYEQYF. The CDR3, as DNA: TGTGCCAGCAGCTCAGTCTACGAGCAGTACTTC. V usage is TRBV12-3 or TRBV12-4 and J usage is TRBJ2-7; D unclear. Deletions cut 6 bases from V and 3 bases from J, with 6 bases between. The CDR3 length is 11 residues.

The V call is TRBV27, the J call TRBJ2-7, with TRBD1 matching over 11 bases. CDR1 is MNHEY and CDR2 is SMNVEV in the germline V gene (reference sequence). The CDR3 runs 14 residues. Unmatched junction bases numbered 6, after V lost 5 bases and J lost 6 bases. DNA of the CDR3: TGTGCCAGCAGTCCCCCCGGGACAGGGGGCGAGCAGTACTTC. Translated, it gives CASSPPGTGGEQYF.

This clone was detected only once. The chain uses TRBV7-2 and TRBJ2-4, with TRBD1 matching 12 bases. Looked up from germline, CDR1 is SGHTA and CDR2 is FQGNSA. The CDR3 loop spans 16 amino acids. V trimming: 6 bases; J trimming: 6 bases; junction bases outside the gene matches: 9. In nucleotides, the CDR3 is TGTGCCAGCAGGCAGTTGGGACAGGGGGCTGGAAACATTCAGTACTTC. Its protein is CASRQLGQGAGNIQYF.

The genes are TRBV6-5 and TRBJ2-1; 7 nucleotides agree with TRBD1. V shed 2 bases and J 0 bases; nucleotides not matched to a gene: 4. The CDR3 length is 16 residues. Germline V lookup: CDR1 MNHEY, CDR2 SVGAGI. The CDR3 DNA follows: TGTGCCAGCAGTTACCGACAGGGAAGCTCCTACAATGAGCAGTTCTTC. This sequence encodes CASSYRQGSSYNEQFF.

This clone was counted between two and nine times. The chain is built from TRBV9 and TRBJ2-1; 10 nucleotides match TRBD2. V trimming: 3 bases; J trimming: 3 bases; junction bases outside the gene matches: 3. The germline gives CDR1 SGDLS, CDR2 YYNGEE. The CDR3 is 15 amino acids. The CDR3 loop reads CASSATSGIYNEQFF. DNA of the CDR3: TGTGCCAGCAGCGCAACTAGCGGGATCTACAATGAGCAGTTCTTC.

As for this clone: Germline and junction disagree at one end, which may indicate a read error. V and J are TRBV7-6 and TRBJ2-1, with TRBD2 identical over 9 bases. Per the germline V gene, CDR1 is SGHVS and CDR2 is FNYEAQ. This CDR3 comprises 15 residues. CDR3 sequence: CASSLGLARGNEQFF. The CDR3 DNA is TGTGCCAGCAGTTTAGGACTAGCGAGGGGGAATGAGCAGTTCTTC.

This chain uses TRBV4-3 with TRBJ2-2; 8 positions match TRBD2. The germline V gene encodes CDR1 LGHNA and CDR2 YSLEER. Trimming took 4 bases from V and 6 from J; bases not matched to a gene: 13. The CDR3 consists of 17 residues. The CDR3 DNA follows: TGCGCCAGCAGCCCCTTCCCCAGCGGGAGATCGGCCGGGGAGCTGTTTTTT. Amino acids: CASSPFPSGRSAGELFF.

The rearrangement links TRBV28 to TRBJ2-5; D is uncertain. This CDR3 has 14 amino acids. Deletions cut 2 bases from V and 4 bases from J, with 11 bases between. The germline CDR1 and CDR2 sequences are MDHEN and SYDVKM. The DNA of the CDR3 is TGTGCCAGCAGTTTACAGGCCCCTCGAGAGACCCAGTACTTC. It specifies CASSLQAPRETQYF.

The chain employs TRBV6-5 and TRBJ1-2, with 11 positions matching TRBD1. CDR1 is MNHEY and CDR2 is SVGAGI in the germline V gene. After removal of 5 bases from V and 3 bases from J, the junction contained 5 bases not matched to a gene. This CDR3 region has 15 residues. The CDR3 reads CASSTRTGGHYGYTF. The CDR3 DNA is TGTGCCAGCAGTACCCGGACAGGGGGCCACTATGGCTACACCTTC.

The genes are TRBV7-6 and TRBJ2-7, with D possibly being TRBD1 (5 bases). The length of the CDR3 is 14 residues. Germline loops: CDR1 SGHVS, CDR2 FNYEAQ. V lost 5 bases, J lost 1 base, and 12 bases lay in between. The CDR3 DNA sequence: TGTGCCAGCAGCGCCCGACAGCTATCCTACGAGCAGTACTTC. This codes for CASSARQLSYEQYF.

This clone appeared a single time. The J gene is TRBJ1-6, the V gene TRBV2, with 9 bases that match TRBD1. The CDR3 has 15 amino acids. CDR1 is SNHLY and CDR2 is FYNNEI in the germline V gene. The V segment lost 0 bases and the J segment 8 bases; nucleotides outside the gene matches: 2. The CDR3 sequence is CASSEATGGHSPLHF. As DNA, the CDR3 is TGTGCCAGCAGTGAAGCAACAGGGGGCCATTCACCCCTCCACTTT.

V usage is TRBV7-2 and J usage is TRBJ1-1; maybe TRBD1 (5 bases). CDR1 SGHTA and CDR2 FQGNSA come from the germline V gene. This CDR3 region has 13 residues. The germline V and J ends were trimmed by 5 bases and 3 bases, with 10 bases remaining between them. As DNA, the CDR3 is TGTGCCAGCAGCGTGACAGAAGACACTGAAGCTTTCTTT. This encodes CASSVTEDTEAFF.

This chain connects TRBV5-1 to TRBJ1-1; 8 nucleotides agree with TRBD1. The germline CDR1 and CDR2 sequences are SGHRS and YFSETQ. V dropped 5 bases and J dropped 4; count of bases not matched to a gene: 4. CDR3 length: 13 residues. The CDR3 region is CASRPTGATEAFF. The CDR3 DNA sequence: TGCGCCAGCAGGCCGACAGGGGCCACTGAAGCTTTCTTT.

The CDR3 DNA sequence: TGCAGCGTCGCGGGACTAGCGGGAGGAGGCCCCTACGAGCAGTACTTC. This gives the protein CSVAGLAGGGPYEQYF. The chain has TRBV29-1 and TRBJ2-7; 15 bases agree with TRBD2. This CDR3 is built from 16 residues. Germline values: CDR1 SQVTM, CDR2 ANQGSEA. J lost 2 bases, V lost 6 bases, and 8 bases had no gene match.

This chain joins TRBV5-4 and TRBJ1-3; TRBD1 matches at 7 bases. The CDR3 consists of 17 residues. Per germline, CDR1 SGHNT and CDR2 YYREEE (reference sequence). Trimming at V came to 0 bases and at J to 1 base, leaving 7 bases not matched to a gene. The CDR3 DNA reads as TGTGCCAGCAGCTTGGGGGGGAACAGGGGTTCTGGAAACACCATATATTTT. Protein product: CASSLGGNRGSGNTIYF.

The chain employs TRBV29-1 and TRBJ2-7, with 12 positions matching TRBD1. This CDR3 is built from 14 residues. From germline, CDR1 is SQVTM and CDR2 ANQGSEA. J lost 7 bases, V lost 5 bases, and 9 bases had no gene match. CDR3 coding DNA: TGCAGCGTTATAGGGACAGGGGGCACGGGGGAGCAGTACTTC. It codes for CSVIGTGGTGEQYF.

The sample holds a few counts of this clone. This sequence joins TRBV7-9 and TRBJ1-1, with a possible D match to TRBD1 (5 bases). V was pared by 2 bases and J by 0 bases, with 7 bases between. This CDR3 region has 14 residues. Germline V CDR1 and CDR2: SEHNR, FQNEAQ (reference sequence). As DNA, the CDR3 is TGTGCCAGCAGCTTAATGGGGCTGAACACTGAAGCTTTCTTT. It yields the protein CASSLMGLNTEAFF.

V and J are TRBV5-4 and TRBJ1-2; D is uncertain. Germline lookup yields CDR1 SGHNT and CDR2 YYREEE (reference sequence). CDR3 length: 14 residues. Trimming removed 5 bases at V and 7 bases at J, with 18 bases between. CDR3 sequence reads: CASRPRGGSGGYTF. CDR3 sequence (DNA): TGTGCCAGCAGGCCCCGAGGAGGGTCTGGTGGCTACACCTTC.

V and J are TRBV19 and TRBJ1-2; TRBD1 is a possible D gene (5 bases). This CDR3 region has 14 residues. Germline V CDR1 and CDR2: LNHDA, SQIVND (reference sequence). Deletions cut 6 bases from V and 5 bases from J, with 16 bases between. CDR3 residues: CASREQAPPYGYTF. Here the CDR3 DNA reads TGTGCCAGTAGGGAACAGGCCCCACCTTATGGCTACACCTTC.